The clone carrying this T cell receptor (beta chain) was counted ten times or more. The CDR3 is made up of 13 amino acids. The germline V and J ends were trimmed by 6 bases and 1 base, with 9 bases remaining between them. CDR1 is MDHEN, CDR2 SYDVKM, per germline. This sample is part of a study of T cell repertoires in cytomegalovirus infection. One entry per CDR3 protein results from TCRdb running MiXCR on the reads. The repertoire includes some 400,000 distinct CDR3 sequences, 15% to 20% of them detected once, and around 10% sits in the top ten. This sequence joins TRBV28 and TRBJ2-5; D remains unclear. The source is a human donor in good health (CMV status not recorded). Some clones in this sample may be carry-over from other donors' samples. The sequenced sample was PBMCs. As DNA, the CDR3 is TGTGCCAGCAGAGCCCACCTCCAAGAGACCCAGTACTTC. This gives the protein CASRAHLQETQYF.